This T cell receptor beta chain appears in the sequencing data of a study of T cell responses to AZD1222 COVID-19 vaccine. Study information: The analysis combined second doses at about 4 or about 12 weeks.

Sequencing used immunoSEQ multiplex PCR; TCRdb keeps in-frame clones, though not all of them. The table has 90,000 to 100,000 clones, 85% to 90% seen once. Germline CDR1 and CDR2: MNHEY and SMNVEV (reference sequence). CDR3 length: 13 residues. V was trimmed by 3 bases and J by 5 bases, leaving 10 bases between them. This clone was seen only once. This sequence was found in an adult in good health. Source: peripheral blood, taken on day 0 of AZD1222 vaccination. V usage is TRBV27 and J usage is TRBJ1-1; D is undetermined. The CDR3 sequence: CASSFREGTEAFF. As DNA, the CDR3 is TGTGCCAGCAGTTTTCGTGAGGGTACTGAAGCTTTCTTT.